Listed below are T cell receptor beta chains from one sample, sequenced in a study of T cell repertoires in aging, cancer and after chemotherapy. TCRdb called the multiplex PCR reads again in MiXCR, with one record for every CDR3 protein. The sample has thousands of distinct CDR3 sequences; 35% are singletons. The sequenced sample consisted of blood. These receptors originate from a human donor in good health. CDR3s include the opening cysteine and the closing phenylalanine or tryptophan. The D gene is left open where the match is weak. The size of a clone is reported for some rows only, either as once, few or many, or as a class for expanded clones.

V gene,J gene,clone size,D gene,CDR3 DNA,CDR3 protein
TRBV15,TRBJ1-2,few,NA,TGTGCCACCAGCAGAGGAAGGCAGGGGAGCTATGGCTACACCTTC,CATSRGRQGSYGYTF
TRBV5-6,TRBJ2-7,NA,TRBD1,TGTGCCAGCAGCTTGTTCTGGGACAGGGGGAGCTCCTACGAGCAGTACTTC,CASSLFWDRGSSYEQYF
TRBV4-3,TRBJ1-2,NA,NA,TGCGCCAGCAGCCAAGGTAGAACAGGGCCCTACCATGGCTACACCTTC,CASSQGRTGPYHGYTF
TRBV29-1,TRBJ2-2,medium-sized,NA,TGCAGCGCAGGGGAGACCGGGGAGCTGTTTTTT,CSAGETGELFF
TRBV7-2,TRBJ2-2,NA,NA,TGTGCCAGCAGCTTCAGCACCGGGGAGCTGTTTTTT,CASSFSTGELFF
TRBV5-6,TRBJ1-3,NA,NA,TGTGCCAGCAGCTTGGGATTGGCCGGGCCCTCTGGAAACACCATATATTTT,CASSLGLAGPSGNTIYF
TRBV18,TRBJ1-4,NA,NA,TGTGCCAGCTCAAACGGACAGTCCGCAACTAATGAAAAACTGTTTTTT,CASSNGQSATNEKLFF